Listed here are 2 T cell receptor beta chains from one sample, sequenced in a study of regulatory T cells in long-lasting Graves disease (dated by TCRdb to about 2021). Explained via the paper, the time point label denotes: newly diagnosed GD, antithyroid drugs for less than 3 months. For both TCR sequencing and RNA sequencing, RNA was extracted from PBMCs using TRIzol. Libraries came from multiplex PCR. The run used an Illumina HiSeq 4000. CDR3 regions were amplified by Arm-PCR with iRepertoire HTBI primers to construct TCR beta libraries. TCRdb reanalyzed the raw reads on its own, using fastp at Q25 for trimming and MiXCR for clone calling, and kept in-frame beta chains. Rows with a matching CDR3 protein are joined into one entry that keeps the most common DNA and genes. Across this sample there are around 470,000 distinct CDR3 sequences, with 12% to 15% seen only once. Of the sample, about 15% falls within the top ten clones.

This sample also belongs to another study, concerning T cells in Graves' hyperthyroidism and ophthalmopathy.

The sequences come from peripheral blood mononuclear cells (PBMCs), collected at new diagnosis, from a patient treated with antithyroid drugs. These receptor sequences come from a woman between 50 and 59 years old with Graves disease. Donor details come from another sample of the same person, matched by shared clones.

This clonotype was observed many times. The V and J genes are TRBV5-1 and TRBJ1-2, with D possibly being TRBD1 (5 bases). Germline CDR1 is SGHRS and CDR2 is YFSETQ. This CDR3 has 14 amino acids. Trimming shortened V by 0 bases and J by 3 bases, and 9 bases separated the two germline ends. CDR3 DNA sequence: TGCGCCAGCAGCTTGGCAGGAGGGGACTATGGCTACACCTTC. Protein: CASSLAGGDYGYTF.

V gene TRBV28 combines with J gene TRBJ2-3; 8 positions match TRBD1. This CDR3 contains 16 residues. Germline values: CDR1 MDHEN, CDR2 SYDVKM. V shed 6 bases, J shed 0 bases, and the junction held 8 bases outside the gene matches. The CDR3 sequence: CASRPTGGPSTDTQYF. In nucleotides, the CDR3 is TGTGCCAGCAGACCCACAGGGGGGCCTAGCACAGATACGCAGTATTTT.